This T cell receptor beta chain comes out of a study of sequential checkpoint blockade in melanoma. Whole-study context: Randomization was 1:1 between first-line nivolumab→ipilimumab and ipilimumab→nivolumab. Maintenance nivolumab came after either treatment sequence.

The protocol was immunoSEQ multiplex PCR, while the TCRdb copy is restricted to in-frame clones and leaves out a portion. There are approximately 12,000 clones in the sample; about 61% occur only once, and around a quarter lies in the top ten. Per germline, CDR1 SGHTA and CDR2 FQGTGA. The CDR3 runs 16 residues. V trimming: 1 base; J trimming: 1 base; junction bases outside the gene matches: 4. Treatment meaning: randomized to nivolumab then ipilimumab (arm A) or the reverse (arm B). Sorted cells were live CD3+CD8+, lacking CD19 and CD56, from PBMCs. Sequencing was performed on CD8+ T cells sorted from blood (inferred from file names), taken from a patient given nivolumab and ipilimumab in sequence. The chain employs TRBV7-3 and TRBJ2-1; 7 bases line up with TRBD2. This TCR derives from a human donor with melanoma. DNA for the CDR3: TGTGCCAGCAGCTTAATCGGCGGGGGATCCTACAATGAGCAGTTCTTC. Translated: CASSLIGGGSYNEQFF.